This TCR beta chain was sequenced for a study of PD-L1 blockade in urothelial cancer. In the study overall: Atezolizumab therapy began for patients around 2014, dosed at 1,200 mg intravenously every 3 weeks. Timepoints chosen for blood analysis were 3 weeks (second dose) and 6 weeks after treatment start.

Profiled with immunoSEQ multiplex PCR; TCRdb holds only in-frame clones, not every one. Of some 77,000 clones detected, around 90% appear once; the ten largest clones hold 5% to 7%. This CDR3 comprises 15 residues. V lost 2 bases to trimming and J lost 6 bases, with 17 bases between them. The germline V gene has CDR1 LNHDA and CDR2 SQIVND (reference sequence). The chain is built from TRBV19 and TRBJ2-7; D call uncertain. Sample: PBMCs, taken around atezolizumab (anti-PD-L1) treatment. The source of this sequence is a woman in her 70s with urothelial cancer. DNA for the CDR3: TGTGCCAGTAGTATAAACAGCTATTACGTCGGCGAGCAGTACTTC. Translation gives CASSINSYYVGEQYF.